A single sample gave rise to the 12 T cell receptor beta chains below, sequenced in a study of shared T cell receptors in the human thymus. Libraries were prepared by immunoSEQ multiplex PCR; TCRdb keeps only in-frame clonotypes and omits some of them. This sample has about 380,000 clones, with just under 95% found just once. Input material: thymocytes. The receptors were sampled from a human donor.

This clone came up once. The V call is TRBV4-3, the J call TRBJ2-7; D ambiguous. Trimming left V 4 bases short and J 0 bases short, with 16 bases between. This CDR3 is built from 16 residues. Germline values: CDR1 LGHNA, CDR2 YSLEER. CDR3 sequence (DNA): TGCGCCAGCAGCCCCAGGCCCAACAGCGCCTCCTACGAGCAGTACTTC. Translating gives CASSPRPNSASYEQYF.

This chain uses TRBV7-9 with TRBJ2-7; D possibly matches TRBD1 or TRBD2 (5 bases each). Germline CDR1 and CDR2: SEHNR and FQNEAQ (reference sequence). The ends were cut back, 1 base at V and 4 bases at J, with 17 bases in the middle. There are 16 residues in the CDR3. The CDR3 bases are TGTGCCAGCAGCTTAGTGACGGGGCACGGAGATTACGAGCAGTACTTC. Encoded protein: CASSLVTGHGDYEQYF.

V is TRBV4-1 and J is TRBJ2-7; the D gene is possibly TRBD2 (5 bases). The CDR3 spans 18 residues. Trimming left V 4 bases short and J 0 bases short, with 22 bases between. Germline V lookup: CDR1 MGHRA, CDR2 YSYEKL. The DNA of the CDR3 is TGCGCCAGCAGCCTCTGTACCCCCAGCGGAAACAGCTCCTACGAGCAGTACTTC. Translating it yields CASSLCTPSGNSSYEQYF.

The V and J genes are TRBV6-5 and TRBJ1-1, with unresolved D. This CDR3 region has 13 residues. Germline lookup yields CDR1 MNHEY and CDR2 SVGAGI. V gave up 5 bases and J gave up 1 base, with 8 bases separating them. For the CDR3, the DNA is TGTGCCAGCAGTCATCCGGCGAACACTGAAGCTTTCTTT. Translating gives CASSHPANTEAFF.

The chain joins TRBV30 to TRBJ2-5; 9 nucleotides align to TRBD2. This CDR3 has 13 residues. CDR1 is GTSNPN, CDR2 SVGIG, per germline (reference sequence). Trimming at V came to 7 bases and at J to 2 bases, leaving 5 bases not matched to a gene. In DNA form, the CDR3 reads TGTGCCTCCCGACTAGCGGCTCAAGAGACCCAGTACTTC. This gives the protein CASRLAAQETQYF. Together with reference TRBV30 and TRBJ2-5, the CDR3 gives the full variable domain: SQTIHQWPATLVQPVGSPLSLECTVEGTSNPNLYWYRQAAGRGLQLLFYSVGIGQISSEVPQNLSASRPQDRQFILSSKKLLLSDSGFYLCASRLAAQETQYFGPGTRLLVL.

The CDR3 DNA sequence: TGTGCCAGCAGTGCTTATAGCAATCAGCCCCAGCATTTT. Translated: CASSAYSNQPQHF. V gene TRBV6-4 combines with J gene TRBJ1-5, with unresolved D. Trimming left V 4 bases short and J 0 bases short, with 4 bases between. Germline V gene lookup returns CDR1 MRHNA and CDR2 SNTAGT. The CDR3 spans 13 residues.

The chain links TRBV30 to TRBJ1-2, with D perhaps matching TRBD1 (5 bases). The length of the CDR3 is 12 residues. Germline CDR1 is GTSNPN and CDR2 is SVGIG (reference sequence). V lost 8 bases, J lost 4 bases, and 14 bases lay in between. The CDR3 DNA sequence: TGTGCCCGACGGGGGGTCGCCTATGGCTACACCTTC. This translates into CARRGVAYGYTF.

The genes are TRBV12-1 and TRBJ2-1; the D call TRBD2 from the table was never checked on the DNA. TRBV12-1 is a pseudogene segment. The length of the CDR3 is 12 residues. The CDR3 sequence: CASSSVPGEQFF. The CDR3 region has the DNA TGTGCCAGCAGCTCTGTGCCGGGTGAGCAGTTCTTC.

The V and J genes are TRBV7-4 and TRBJ1-2; 9 positions agree with TRBD1. J lost 8 bases, V lost 5 bases, and 15 bases had no gene match. Per germline, CDR1 SGHVT and CDR2 SQSDAQ. The CDR3 has 16 amino acids. This chain's CDR3 is CASSLLQGALHRGYTF. CDR3 coding DNA: TGTGCCAGCAGCCTACTACAGGGGGCGTTACATCGCGGCTACACCTTC.

The chain carries TRBV28 and TRBJ2-7; TRBD1 might be the D (6 bases). The CDR3 runs 12 residues. Between the trimmed V and J ends, which lost 11 bases and 5 bases, there was a span of 16 bases. Germline V lookup: CDR1 MDHEN, CDR2 SYDVKM. The CDR3 bases are TGTGCCGGGGGCAGGTGGAAAGACGAGCAGTACTTC. It yields the protein CAGGRWKDEQYF.

This chain connects TRBV9 to TRBJ2-3; 16 bases match TRBD2. This CDR3 has 17 amino acids. Germline CDR1 SGDLS, CDR2 YYNGEE. The V and J ends lost 2 bases and 5 bases, in that order; junction bases with no gene match: 5. CDR3 protein: CASSVGTSGREGDTQYF. CDR3 sequence (DNA): TGTGCCAGCAGCGTGGGGACTAGCGGGAGGGAAGGAGATACGCAGTATTTT.

The chain links TRBV5-1 to TRBJ2-7; no definite D call. The CDR3 covers 18 residues. The V end lost 3 bases, the J end lost 0 bases, and 22 bases lay between the germline ends. Germline V CDR1 and CDR2: SGHRS, YFSETQ. The CDR3 loop reads CASSSLREAGPSSYEQYF. DNA of the CDR3: TGCGCCAGCAGCTCTCTCCGCGAGGCAGGACCTAGCTCCTACGAGCAGTACTTC.